The present T cell receptor (beta chain) was sequenced within a study of CD4 T cell repertoires in COVID-19. The germline V gene has CDR1 LNHDA and CDR2 SQIVND (reference sequence). The CDR3 runs to 15 residues. The V segment lost 3 bases and the J segment 3 bases; nucleotides outside the gene matches: 8. The repertoire was sequenced with immunoSEQ multiplex PCR; TCRdb's copy has only in-frame clones and lacks some. The table has about 75,000 clones, around 82% seen once; the top ten hold around 0.59%. The sequence was collected from a human donor who had COVID-19. The gene calls are TRBV19 and TRBJ2-7; 7 nucleotides match TRBD2. The specimen was CD4+ T cells from peripheral blood, collected after recovery from COVID-19. CDR3 sequence reads: CASSIGGDPDYEQYF. The DNA for the CDR3 is TGTGCCAGTAGTATTGGGGGGGATCCAGACTACGAGCAGTACTTC.